Shown below are 19 T cell receptor beta chains from a single sample sequenced in a study of CD8 T cells in ankylosing spondylitis. A single record per CDR3 protein comes from TCRdb applying MiXCR to the 5' RACE reads. Here the sample spans around 90,000 distinct CDR3 sequences, 27% being singletons. The sample was blood, either unsorted or a sorted T cell fraction (not recorded which). The receptors were gathered from a male donor with ankylosing spondylitis or in good health (not recorded which).

This clonotype was recorded a few times. The genes are TRBV12-3 or TRBV12-4 and TRBJ2-2; 10 nucleotides match TRBD2. V was pared by 4 bases and J by 5 bases, with 10 bases of the junction left unmatched. The CDR3 has 17 amino acids. In DNA form, the CDR3 reads TGTGCCAGCAGTTATAAATACAGCGGGAGGGAAACCGGGGAGCTGTTTTTT. Residues: CASSYKYSGRETGELFF.

The rearrangement uses TRBV5-1 and TRBJ1-1; D is undetermined. The CDR3 runs 14 residues. The germline gives CDR1 SGHRS, CDR2 YFSETQ. Trimming stripped 4 bases from V and 3 bases from J, with 13 bases between. CDR3 nucleotides: TGCGCCAGCAGCAAAGACCCGGGAGACACTGAAGCTTTCTTT. The encoded protein is CASSKDPGDTEAFF.

The rearrangement links TRBV28 to TRBJ2-3; 11 bases align to TRBD1. Germline CDR1 reads MDHEN; CDR2 reads SYDVKM. V was pared by 4 bases and J by 3 bases, with 6 bases of the junction left unmatched. The CDR3 covers 16 residues. Written as DNA, the CDR3 is TGTGCCAGCAGTTCCCCCGGGACAGGGGGGACAGATACGCAGTATTTT. It yields the protein CASSSPGTGGTDTQYF.

This clonotype was observed many times. V gene TRBV12-3 or TRBV12-4 combines with J gene TRBJ2-7; the D is unclear. This CDR3 has 12 amino acids. V was shortened by 5 bases and J by 4 bases, with 9 bases between the two germline ends. CDR3 bases: TGTGCCAGCAGTGTCGGTGGGTACGAGCAGTACTTC. It translates to CASSVGGYEQYF.

V and J are TRBV7-9 and TRBJ2-1, with 7 positions matching TRBD1. Germline trimming cut 5 bases from V and 4 bases from J; bases unmatched to any gene: 2. Germline values: CDR1 SEHNR, CDR2 FQNEAQ (reference sequence). The CDR3 is 13 amino acids. The CDR3 nucleotides are TGTGCCAGCAGCCCGACAGGGTACAATGAGCAGTTCTTC. Protein: CASSPTGYNEQFF.

V usage is TRBV2 and J usage is TRBJ1-5; no firm D call. The ends were cut back, 3 bases at V and 4 bases at J, with 10 bases in the middle. The CDR3 spans 14 residues. Germline V gene data show CDR1 as SNHLY and CDR2 as FYNNEI. The CDR3 nucleotides read TGTGCCAGCAGTGATAAGTTTGAGAATCAGCCCCAGCATTTT. It yields the protein CASSDKFENQPQHF.

The V call is TRBV7-2, the J call TRBJ2-2; TRBD1 matches at 7 bases. The germline CDR1 and CDR2 sequences are SGHTA and FQGNSA. V shed 3 bases, J shed 4 bases, and the junction held 11 bases outside the gene matches. The CDR3 runs 17 residues. Here the CDR3 DNA reads TGTGCCAGCAGCTTCGGGACAGCTAGCCGGGGCACCGGGGAGCTGTTTTTT. It translates to CASSFGTASRGTGELFF. Variable domain in full (rest from reference TRBV7-2 and TRBJ2-2): GAGVSQSPSNKVTEKGKDVELRCDPISGHTALYWYRQSLGQGLEFLIYFQGNSAPDKSGLPSDRFSAERTGGSVSTLTIQRTQQEDSAVYLCASSFGTASRGTGELFFGEGSRLTVL.

This clonotype was counted only a few times. CDR3 in amino acids: CASSTTGLLQFF. In nucleotides, the CDR3 is TGCGCCAGCAGCACCACGGGTCTCTTGCAGTTCTTC. This sequence joins TRBV5-1 and TRBJ2-1, with unresolved D. Germline CDR1 SGHRS, CDR2 YFSETQ. The CDR3 sequence is 12 residues long. V was cut by 4 bases and J by 12 bases, with 14 bases left in between.

Many counts were recorded for this clonotype. The CDR3 sequence: CSVLQGEETQYF. CDR3 bases: TGCAGCGTTTTACAGGGTGAGGAGACCCAGTACTTC. The V gene is TRBV29-1, the J gene TRBJ2-5; D may be TRBD1 (6 bases). V gave up 5 bases and J gave up 5 bases, with 12 bases separating them. The CDR3 is made up of 12 amino acids. Looked up from germline, CDR1 is SQVTM and CDR2 is ANQGSEA.

The V and J genes are TRBV7-9 and TRBJ1-6, with no clear D. The V end lost 5 bases, the J end lost 8 bases, and 22 bases lay between the germline ends. The CDR3 is made up of 17 amino acids. From germline, CDR1 is SEHNR and CDR2 FQNEAQ (reference sequence). The CDR3 here is CASSVGGKLVEDSPLHF. DNA for the CDR3: TGTGCCAGCAGCGTAGGAGGGAAACTAGTAGAGGATTCACCCCTCCACTTT.

In its sample, this clonotype was seen many times. The rearrangement joins TRBV5-4 to TRBJ1-4; D might be TRBD1 (5 bases). V dropped 3 bases and J dropped 8 bases, with 14 bases sitting between them. This CDR3 has 14 amino acids. Germline lookup yields CDR1 SGHNT and CDR2 YYREEE (reference sequence). The CDR3 nucleotides read TGTGCCAGCAGCTCCCTGACAGCCTCAGAAAAACTGTTTTTT. Residues: CASSSLTASEKLFF.

The chain carries TRBV20-1 and TRBJ2-1, with D unresolved. Germline values: CDR1 DFQATT, CDR2 SNEGSKA (reference sequence). Trimming shortened V by 3 bases and J by 4 bases, and 7 bases separated the two germline ends. The CDR3 sequence is 12 residues long. CDR3 nucleotides: TGCAGTGCTAGCCGGCATTACAATGAGCAGTTCTTC. Its translation is CSASRHYNEQFF.

This clonotype was found a few times. The chain carries TRBV20-1 and TRBJ1-4, with 7 positions matching TRBD1. Per germline, CDR1 DFQATT and CDR2 SNEGSKA (reference sequence). The CDR3 sequence is 16 residues long. V shed 3 bases, J shed 5 bases, and the junction held 12 bases outside the gene matches. The CDR3 bases are TGCAGTGCTAGTTCGGGACAGCCTTTTCTAAATGAAAAACTGTTTTTT. Translation gives CSASSGQPFLNEKLFF.

In its sample, this clonotype was seen a few times. The chain couples TRBV5-1 to TRBJ1-2, with D uncertain. Germline CDR1 reads SGHRS; CDR2 reads YFSETQ. Trimming removed 0 bases from V and 3 bases from J, with 15 bases in between. CDR3 length equals 16 residues. The CDR3 bases are TGCGCCAGCAGCTTGGGTCTTCCTCCCGGCGACTATGGCTACACCTTC. It encodes CASSLGLPPGDYGYTF. The full variable domain, its missing parts supplied by reference TRBV5-1 and TRBJ1-2, is KAGVTQTPRYLIKTRGQQVTLSCSPISGHRSVSWYQQTPGQGLQFLFEYFSETQRNKGNFPGRFSGRQFSNSRSEMNVSTLELGDSALYLCASSLGLPPGDYGYTFGSGTRLTVV.

The chain employs TRBV7-9 and TRBJ1-1, with 8 bases identical to TRBD1. Germline CDR1 SEHNR, CDR2 FQNEAQ (reference sequence). This CDR3 is 15 amino acids long. J was trimmed by 10 bases and V by 3 bases; bases with no gene match: 13. The CDR3 loop is CASSFFAAQGARAFF. CDR3 DNA sequence: TGTGCCAGCAGCTTTTTCGCGGCCCAGGGGGCGCGAGCTTTCTTT.

The chain has TRBV28 and TRBJ2-3; 7 positions agree with TRBD2. Losses at the gene ends were 5 bases for V and 3 bases for J; bases not matched to a gene: 5. This CDR3 has 14 residues. Germline CDR1 and CDR2: MDHEN and SYDVKM. The CDR3 DNA reads as TGTGCCAGCAGTGCAAGCGGGGAGACAGATACGCAGTATTTT. Translated, it gives CASSASGETDTQYF.

The chain links TRBV7-2 to TRBJ2-2; 7 positions agree with TRBD1. Germline trimming cut 3 bases from V and 4 bases from J; bases unmatched to any gene: 5. The CDR3 has 15 amino acids. From germline, CDR1 is SGHTA and CDR2 FQGNSA. CDR3 residues: CASSFRQGPTGELFF. The CDR3 DNA sequence: TGTGCCAGCAGCTTCCGACAGGGCCCCACCGGGGAGCTGTTTTTT.

Many counts were recorded for this clonotype. V and J are TRBV12-3 or TRBV12-4 and TRBJ2-1; TRBD1 is a possible D gene (5 bases). This CDR3 has 11 residues. The V gene lost 4 bases and the J gene lost 9 bases, with 7 bases spanning the gap. The DNA for the CDR3 is TGTGCCAGCAGTTATGACAGTGAGCAGTTCTTC. Its protein is CASSYDSEQFF.

The rearrangement links TRBV27 to TRBJ2-1; possible D gene TRBD2, 5 bases. The CDR3 is made up of 15 amino acids. Germline V lookup: CDR1 MNHEY, CDR2 SMNVEV (reference sequence). Between the trimmed V and J ends, which lost 2 bases and 7 bases, there was a span of 15 bases. CDR3 sequence reads: CASSLTGAPGNEQFF. The DNA of the CDR3 is TGTGCCAGCAGTTTAACGGGCGCCCCGGGGAATGAGCAGTTCTTC.